This T cell receptor beta chain derives from a study of blood T cells in healthy people across ages. Germline loops: CDR1 SGDLS, CDR2 YYNGEE. The CDR3 extends over 15 amino acids. V was clipped by 4 bases and J by 1 base, with 14 bases between them. Sample-barcoded 5' priming and a J-beta primer mix drove a second PCR of about 6 to 11 cycles. TCRdb used MiXCR to reprocess the 5' RACE reads, holding one entry per CDR3 protein. The sample yields 1.5 million to 2 million distinct CDR3 sequences, about 39% seen once. Input material: blood. This clonotype originated in a human donor in good health. The chain couples TRBV9 to TRBJ1-1; D is perhaps TRBD1 (5 bases). The CDR3, as DNA: TGTGCCAGCAGCCCCATGGAGGGGCCGAACACTGAAGCTTTCTTT. This encodes CASSPMEGPNTEAFF.